The 28 T cell receptor beta chains listed next were all sequenced from one sample in a study of cytomegalovirus exposure and HLA in healthy donors. PCR amplification relied on 60 Vbeta primers (plus 13 Jbeta primers). Method: immunoSEQ multiplex PCR; TCRdb's copy keeps in-frame clones and lacks some. The sample shows over 100,000 clones, roughly 80% of them seen only once. Sequencing was performed on PBMCs. Receptor source: a woman aged 30 to 39 in good health and CMV-seropositive.

The rearrangement uses TRBV4-2 and TRBJ1-2, with a tentative D call TRBD1 (5 bases). CDR3 length equals 16 residues. Trimming removed 0 bases from V and 5 bases from J, with 16 bases in between. CDR1 and CDR2 from the germline V gene are LGHNA and YNFKEQ. DNA for the CDR3: TGTGCCAGCAGCCAAGATGCAGGGCAGCCGTTTTATGGCTACACCTTC. Translating gives CASSQDAGQPFYGYTF.

J is TRBJ2-3 and V is TRBV11-1; D gene uncertain. The germline gives CDR1 SGHAT, CDR2 FQDESV (reference sequence). Between the trimmed V and J ends, which lost 0 bases and 3 bases, there was a span of 4 bases. The CDR3 contains 13 residues. The CDR3 here is CASSLASTDTQYF. In DNA form, the CDR3 reads TGTGCCAGCAGCTTAGCCTCGACAGATACGCAGTATTTT. The full variable domain, in which reference TRBV11-1 and TRBJ2-3 provide the parts outside the CDR3, is EAEVAQSPRYKITEKSQAVAFWCDPISGHATLYWYRQILGQGPELLVQFQDESVVDDSQLPKDRFSAERLKGVDSTLKIQPAELGDSAMYLCASSLASTDTQYFGPGTRLTVL.

This chain joins TRBV6-5 and TRBJ1-4, with 8 nucleotides matching TRBD1. This CDR3 has 14 residues. Losses at the gene ends were 5 bases for V and 7 bases for J; bases not matched to a gene: 6. The germline CDR1 and CDR2 sequences are MNHEY and SVGAGI. The CDR3 DNA follows: TGTGCCAGCAGTACGGGACAGGTTGTTGAAAAACTGTTTTTT. It codes for CASSTGQVVEKLFF.

The chain carries TRBV14 and TRBJ1-4; no definite D call. V was clipped by 4 bases and J by 7 bases, with 10 bases between them. Germline V gives CDR1 SGHDN, CDR2 FVKESK. CDR3 size: 13 residues. CDR3 loop: CASSLFRSEKLFF. The CDR3, as DNA: TGTGCCAGCAGCCTATTTAGAAGTGAAAAACTGTTTTTT.

This clone was recorded a few times. The rearrangement links TRBV6-4 to TRBJ1-1; D not certain. Germline-derived CDR1 and CDR2 are MRHNA and SNTAGT. V lost 0 bases to trimming and J lost 10 bases, with 12 bases between them. This CDR3 is built from 13 residues. The CDR3 sequence is CASSDSNGFPAFF. The CDR3 DNA reads as TGTGCCAGCAGTGACTCGAACGGGTTTCCAGCTTTCTTT.

The CDR3 sequence: CSALRMNTEAFF. In DNA, the CDR3 is TGCAGCGCCCTAAGAATGAACACTGAAGCTTTCTTT. The chain couples TRBV29-1 to TRBJ1-1; D gene unclear. The CDR3 consists of 12 residues. Per germline, CDR1 SQVTM and CDR2 ANQGSEA. V lost 7 bases, J lost 0 bases, and 9 bases lay in between.

A remark on this clone: Other DNA sequences within the sample encode an identical CDR3. The rearrangement links TRBV2 to TRBJ2-5, with D possibly TRBD2 on 7 matching bases. V lost 5 bases and J 4 bases, leaving 11 bases between the germline ends. The CDR3 is 13 amino acids. Germline V CDR1 and CDR2: SNHLY, FYNNEI. This chain's CDR3 is CASSTGGAETQYF. CDR3 coding DNA: TGTGCCAGCAGTACGGGGGGCGCAGAGACCCAGTACTTC.

The CDR3 DNA is TGTGCCAGCAGTTACGGGGGGGTCTCCTACAATGAGCAGTTCTTC. This encodes CASSYGGVSYNEQFF. V and J are TRBV6-6 and TRBJ2-1, with 7 bases lining up with TRBD2. The CDR3 is 15 residues long. Germline V CDR1 and CDR2: MNHNY, SVGAGI (reference sequence). Trimming cost V 2 bases and J 0 bases; bases outside gene matches: 1.

The genes are TRBV9 and TRBJ2-3, with no clear D. CDR3 size: 15 residues. V lost 0 bases and J 2 bases, leaving 10 bases between the germline ends. Germline lookup yields CDR1 SGDLS and CDR2 YYNGEE. In nucleotides, the CDR3 is TGTGCCAGCAGCGTAGGTAACGCAGTCACAGATACGCAGTATTTT. This translates into CASSVGNAVTDTQYF.

This clone was found a few times. This chain connects TRBV6-5 to TRBJ2-5, with D tentatively TRBD2 (6 bases). Trimming stripped 0 bases from V and 5 bases from J, with 10 bases between. Germline lookup yields CDR1 MNHEY and CDR2 SVGAGI. This CDR3 contains 14 residues. The CDR3 spells CASSYSGGSETQYF. The DNA of the CDR3 is TGTGCCAGCAGTTACTCGGGGGGATCCGAGACCCAGTACTTC.

This clone was detected a few times. The rearrangement links TRBV5-5 to TRBJ2-1, with D maybe TRBD2 (6 bases). V was cut by 3 bases and J by 5 bases, with 12 bases left in between. CDR1 SGHKS and CDR2 YYEKEE come from the germline V gene (reference sequence). This CDR3 is built from 14 residues. CDR3 DNA: TGTGCCAGCAGCTGGGGGGATAGTCACAATGAGCAGTTCTTC. Translation: CASSWGDSHNEQFF.

This rearrangement joins TRBV30 to TRBJ2-5, with D maybe TRBD1 (5 bases). The CDR3 contains 13 residues. Trimming shortened V by 2 bases and J by 1 base, and 8 bases separated the two germline ends. Germline V gene data show CDR1 as GTSNPN and CDR2 as SVGIG (reference sequence). DNA of the CDR3: TGTGCCTGGAGTAGGGGATTCCAAGAGACCCAGTACTTC. This gives the protein CAWSRGFQETQYF.

The chain links TRBV19 to TRBJ2-5; 7 nucleotides match TRBD2. Per germline, CDR1 LNHDA and CDR2 SQIVND (reference sequence). V was pared by 4 bases and J by 5 bases, with 10 bases of the junction left unmatched. CDR3 length: 15 amino acids. For the CDR3, the DNA is TGTGCCAGTAGTAATGGGAGGGGTAGGTGGGAGACCCAGTACTTC. Translation: CASSNGRGRWETQYF.

The chain recombines TRBV5-6 with TRBJ2-4; 9 bases align to TRBD2. Per the germline V gene, CDR1 is SGHDT and CDR2 is YYEEEE. The CDR3 is 17 residues long. Trimming cost V 1 base and J 4 bases; bases outside gene matches: 9. CDR3 amino acids: CASSLSFGGGVKNIQYF. As DNA, the CDR3 is TGTGCCAGCAGCTTGAGTTTCGGCGGGGGGGTTAAAAACATTCAGTACTTC.

The chain links TRBV7-9 to TRBJ2-7, with D unresolved. The V end lost 5 bases, the J end lost 7 bases, and 21 bases lay between the germline ends. CDR3 length: 15 residues. Germline-derived CDR1 and CDR2 are SEHNR and FQNEAQ (reference sequence). In DNA form, the CDR3 reads TGTGCCAGCAGCACCGATCAGGAACCCAAGTTGGAGCAGTACTTC. Protein product: CASSTDQEPKLEQYF. Together with reference TRBV7-9 and TRBJ2-7, the CDR3 gives the full variable domain: DTGVSQNPRHKITKRGQNVTFRCDPISEHNRLYWYRQTLGQGPEFLTYFQNEAQLEKSRLLSDRFSAERPKGSFSTLEIQRTEQGDSAMYLCASSTDQEPKLEQYFGPGTRLTVT.

V is TRBV28 and J is TRBJ2-5; no reliable D call. The CDR3 loop spans 12 amino acids. Trimming pared 8 bases from V and 3 bases from J, leaving 10 bases between. Germline CDR1 MDHEN, CDR2 SYDVKM. This CDR3 is CASRLDEETQYF. The CDR3 bases are TGTGCCAGCCGGCTAGATGAAGAGACCCAGTACTTC.

The V gene is TRBV4-3, the J gene TRBJ2-2, with D tentatively TRBD1 (5 bases). The CDR3 length is 15 residues. Germline assignment: CDR1 LGHNA and CDR2 YSLEER. Trimming pared 1 base from V and 6 bases from J, leaving 12 bases between. CDR3 amino acids: CASSQALAGPGELFF. The CDR3 nucleotides read TGCGCCAGCAGCCAAGCTTTAGCAGGGCCCGGGGAGCTGTTTTTT.

The CDR3 here is CASSSQEKWNTEAFF. As DNA, the CDR3 is TGTGCCAGCAGTTCACAAGAAAAGTGGAACACTGAAGCTTTCTTT. The chain employs TRBV7-9 and TRBJ1-1, with D unresolved. V was trimmed by 6 bases and J by 1 base, leaving 15 bases between them. Germline CDR1 and CDR2: SEHNR and FQNEAQ (reference sequence). This CDR3 contains 15 residues.

This clone has only a few counts. The rearrangement links TRBV15 to TRBJ2-1, with 7 bases fitting TRBD2. The V gene's germline CDR1 is LNHNV and CDR2 YYDKDF (reference sequence). Trimming took 1 base from V and 7 from J; bases not matched to a gene: 7. The CDR3 sequence is 15 residues long. The CDR3 reads CATSRAGWGGNEQFF. CDR3 bases: TGTGCCACCAGCAGAGCGGGCTGGGGGGGGAATGAGCAGTTCTTC.

This chain connects TRBV2 to TRBJ2-3; TRBD2 matches 9 bases. The CDR3 sequence is 16 residues long. J was trimmed by 3 bases and V by 3 bases; bases with no gene match: 7. Germline CDR1 SNHLY, CDR2 FYNNEI. The CDR3 DNA reads as TGTGCCAGCAGTGATGGGCGGGGGGGCCTTACAGATACGCAGTATTTT. Translated, it gives CASSDGRGGLTDTQYF.

V gene TRBV5-1 combines with J gene TRBJ2-5; D unresolved. The V gene lost 1 base and the J gene lost 1 base, with 11 bases spanning the gap. Per germline, CDR1 SGHRS and CDR2 YFSETQ. The CDR3 is 15 residues long. Written as DNA, the CDR3 is TGCGCCAGCAGCTTGTTGGCCCAGTCCCAAGAGACCCAGTACTTC. Its translation: CASSLLAQSQETQYF. Full variable domain (outside the CDR3, taken from reference TRBV5-1 and TRBJ2-5): KAGVTQTPRYLIKTRGQQVTLSCSPISGHRSVSWYQQTPGQGLQFLFEYFSETQRNKGNFPGRFSGRQFSNSRSEMNVSTLELGDSALYLCASSLLAQSQETQYFGPGTRLLVL.

As concerns this clone: One end of the junction does not line up with germline, which may come from a read error. The chain has TRBV7-9 and TRBJ1-5, with a weak D call TRBD1 (6 bases). The CDR3 has 15 residues. The germline V gene encodes CDR1 SEHNR and CDR2 FQNEAQ (reference sequence). The CDR3 sequence is CSSSRRGSGDQPQHF. The DNA of the CDR3 is TGTTCCAGCAGCCGAAGGGGTTCAGGGGATCAGCCCCAGCATTTT.

The rearrangement joins TRBV29-1 to TRBJ1-4; the D gene is possibly TRBD1 (6 bases). The CDR3 runs 12 residues. Trimming stripped 7 bases from V and 7 bases from J, with 13 bases between. CDR1 SQVTM and CDR2 ANQGSEA come from the germline V gene. The CDR3 bases are TGCAGCGCCTCGGACAGCTCTGAAAAACTGTTTTTT. This codes for CSASDSSEKLFF.

This chain joins TRBV28 and TRBJ1-5; maybe TRBD1 (6 bases). The CDR3 sequence is 13 residues long. Germline lookup yields CDR1 MDHEN and CDR2 SYDVKM. Trimming pared 5 bases from V and 7 bases from J, leaving 12 bases between. This chain's CDR3 is CASSPQGTQPQHF. In nucleotides, the CDR3 is TGTGCCAGCAGTCCCCAGGGGACCCAGCCCCAGCATTTT.

This clone was recorded only once. V usage is TRBV4-3 and J usage is TRBJ2-1; possibly TRBD1 for D (5 bases). Germline loops: CDR1 LGHNA, CDR2 YSLEER. The germline V and J ends were trimmed by 1 base and 3 bases, with 19 bases remaining between them. The CDR3 spans 18 residues. The CDR3: CASSQVNLWGPGYNEQFF. CDR3 nucleotide sequence: TGCGCCAGCAGCCAAGTAAATTTGTGGGGCCCGGGCTACAATGAGCAGTTCTTC.

The gene calls are TRBV4-2 and TRBJ2-1; D is perhaps TRBD2 (6 bases). The CDR3 is made up of 16 amino acids. Trimming took 4 bases from V and 5 from J, leaving 18 bases between them. Looked up from germline, CDR1 is LGHNA and CDR2 is YNFKEQ. This CDR3 is CASSRSASASNNEQFF. DNA of the CDR3: TGTGCCAGCAGCCGCTCGGCTAGCGCATCAAACAATGAGCAGTTCTTC.

V and J are TRBV19 and TRBJ1-5; possibly TRBD1 for D (5 bases). CDR3 size: 13 residues. CDR1 and CDR2 from the germline V gene are LNHDA and SQIVND (reference sequence). V shed 7 bases and J shed 4 bases, with 11 bases lying between them. The DNA for the CDR3 is TGTGCCAGTATGGATGGGGCAAATCAGCCCCAGCATTTT. It specifies CASMDGANQPQHF.

The chain combines TRBV4-2 with TRBJ1-5; 9 bases are shared with TRBD1. Germline values: CDR1 LGHNA, CDR2 YNFKEQ. This CDR3 contains 15 residues. Trimming at V came to 0 bases and at J to 7 bases, leaving 4 bases not matched to a gene. DNA of the CDR3: TGTGCCAGCAGCCAAGAACCAACAGGGGGCCAGCCCCAGCATTTT. It codes for CASSQEPTGGQPQHF.